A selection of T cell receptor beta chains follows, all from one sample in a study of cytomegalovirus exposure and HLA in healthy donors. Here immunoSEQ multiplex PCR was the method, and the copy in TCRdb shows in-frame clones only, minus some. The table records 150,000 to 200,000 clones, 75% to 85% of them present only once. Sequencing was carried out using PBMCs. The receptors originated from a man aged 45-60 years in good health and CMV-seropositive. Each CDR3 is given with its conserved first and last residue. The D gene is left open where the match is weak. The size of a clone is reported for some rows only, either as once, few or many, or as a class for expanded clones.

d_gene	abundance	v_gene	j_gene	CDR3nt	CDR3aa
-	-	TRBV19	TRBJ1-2	TGTGCCAGTGGACTGAAACAGGGTAACTATGGCTACACCTTC	CASGLKQGNYGYTF
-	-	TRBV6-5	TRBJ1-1	TGTGCCAGCAGTGACGTAGTATCGGGGGCTTTCTTT	CASSDVVSGAFF
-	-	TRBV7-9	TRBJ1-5	TGTGCCAGCAGCTTAGACAGGGGCAATCAGCCCCAGCATTTT	CASSLDRGNQPQHF
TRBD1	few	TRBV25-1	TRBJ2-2	TGTGCCAGCAAAGCAGGCAGGGGGCCCACCGGGGAGCTGTTTTTT	CASKAGRGPTGELFF
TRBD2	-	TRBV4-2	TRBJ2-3	TGTGCCAGCAGCCAAGGGACTAGCGGGAGTGCAGATACGCAGTATTTT	CASSQGTSGSADTQYF
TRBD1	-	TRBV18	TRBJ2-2	TGTGCCAGCTCAGAGACAGGGGGCAACACCGGGGAGCTGTTTTTT	CASSETGGNTGELFF
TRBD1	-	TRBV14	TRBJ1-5	TGTGCCAGCAGCCAAGGACAGGGGCCCGGTCTACCCCAGCATTTT	CASSQGQGPGLPQHF
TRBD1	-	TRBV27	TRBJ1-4	TGTGCCAGCAGAGACAGGGGGACCACTAATGAAAAACTGTTTTTT	CASRDRGTTNEKLFF
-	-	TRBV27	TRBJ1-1	TGTGCCAGCAGTTTACGAGGGATATTGAACACTGAAGCTTTCTTT	CASSLRGILNTEAFF
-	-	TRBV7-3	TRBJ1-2	TGTGCCAGCAGCCCCTCGGGGGGATCAGGAAGCTACACCTTC	CASSPSGGSGSYTF
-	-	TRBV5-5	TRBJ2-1	TGTGCCAGCAGCGCCCGGACAGAGTTTGGAAATGAGCAGTTCTTC	CASSARTEFGNEQFF
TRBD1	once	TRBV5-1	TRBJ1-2	TGCGCCAGCAGCTTGGACGGACAGGGGGCGTATGGCTACACCTTC	CASSLDGQGAYGYTF
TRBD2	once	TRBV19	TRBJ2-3	TGTGCCAGCACTAGCGGGGGGCCCACAGATACGCAGTATTTT	CASTSGGPTDTQYF
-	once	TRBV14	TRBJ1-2	TGTGCCAGCAGCCAAGATTGGGCAGGGTGGTACACCTTC	CASSQDWAGWYTF
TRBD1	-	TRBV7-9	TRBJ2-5	TGTGCCAGCAGCCCGACAGGGCTCAAAGAGACCCAGTACTTC	CASSPTGLKETQYF
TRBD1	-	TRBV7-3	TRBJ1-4	TGTGCCAGCAGCTCCCAGGGGGCGTCGCTCGAAAAACTGTTTTTT	CASSSQGASLEKLFF
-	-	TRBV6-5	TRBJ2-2	TGTGCCAGCAGTTACGGAGCGCCCGGGGAGCTGTTTTTT	CASSYGAPGELFF
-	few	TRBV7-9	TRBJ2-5	TGTGCCAGCAGCTCATCGGGGTACCAAGAGACCCAGTACTTC	CASSSSGYQETQYF
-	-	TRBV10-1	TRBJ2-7	TGCGCCAGCAGCCCCAGACAGGACTCCTACGAGCAGTACTTC	CASSPRQDSYEQYF
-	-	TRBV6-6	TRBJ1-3	TGTGCCAGCAGTCCACAATACTCTGGAAACACCATATATTTT	CASSPQYSGNTIYF
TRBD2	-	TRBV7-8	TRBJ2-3	TGTGCCAGCAGCTCACGGTCCCTGGCTAGCGGATTCACAGATACGCAGTATTTT	CASSSRSLASGFTDTQYF
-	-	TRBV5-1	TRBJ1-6	TGCGCCAGCAGCAAAGACAGCTCCTATAATTCACCCCTCCACTTT	CASSKDSSYNSPLHF
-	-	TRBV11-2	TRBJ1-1	TGTGCCAGCAGCTTAGATCCCGGGAACACTGAAGCTTTCTTT	CASSLDPGNTEAFF
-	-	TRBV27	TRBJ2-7	TGTGCCAGCAGTTTATTCTCCTACGGGAAGTCCGAGCAGTACTTC	CASSLFSYGKSEQYF
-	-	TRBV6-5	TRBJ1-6	TGTGCCAGCAGCCGCTTTAGGGGCGAAGGTTCACCCCTCCACTTT	CASSRFRGEGSPLHF
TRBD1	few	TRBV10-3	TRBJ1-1	TGTGCCATCAGTGCTGGACAGGCGAACACTGAAGCTTTCTTT	CAISAGQANTEAFF
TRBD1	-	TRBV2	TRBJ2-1	TGTGCCAGCAGTCACGGGGACAGGAATGAGCAGTTCTTC	CASSHGDRNEQFF
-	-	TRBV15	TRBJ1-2	TGTGCCACCAGCAGAGTTCTCGAGGGAGGCTATGGCTACACCTTC	CATSRVLEGGYGYTF
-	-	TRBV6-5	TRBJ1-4	TGTGCCAGCAGTCCCTTGGGGCCAACTAATGAAAAACTGTTTTTT	CASSPLGPTNEKLFF
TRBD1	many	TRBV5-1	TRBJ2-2	TGCGCCAGCAGCCCGCCAGGGGGTGCCCCGTCGCCGAACACCGGGGAGCTGTTTTTT	CASSPPGGAPSPNTGELFF
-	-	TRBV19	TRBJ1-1	TGTGCCAGTAGTCCCTACCGACCGGCGGGGAACACTGAAGCTTTCTTT	CASSPYRPAGNTEAFF
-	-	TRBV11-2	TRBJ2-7	TGTGCCAGCAGCACACAGGGAACCTACGAGCAGTACTTC	CASSTQGTYEQYF
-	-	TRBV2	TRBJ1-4	TGTGCCAGCAGTGAAAGTGGGGGGGCCTCGGAAAAACTGTTTTTT	CASSESGGASEKLFF